This TCR beta chain was profiled in a study of T-cell memory formation after mild COVID-19. Study-wide points: CD4/CD8 balance characterized clones contracting day 15 to 85, and CD4+ skew characterized later expanders.

TCR alpha and TCR beta cDNA libraries carrying sample barcodes and UMIs were produced by 5'RACE using constant-segment primers. TCRdb re-derived calls from the 5' RACE reads in MiXCR, one entry per CDR3 protein. Of some 450,000 distinct CDR3 sequences listed, roughly 18% are singletons. Points on this clonotype: Its target is not known.

CDR1 is SGHTA and CDR2 is FQGNSA in the germline V gene. This CDR3 is built from 17 residues. The V gene lost 5 bases and the J gene lost 7 bases, with 26 bases spanning the gap. The sequenced sample was PBMCs or a T cell subset sorted from them (not recorded which). The rearrangement joins TRBV7-2 to TRBJ2-5; either TRBD1 or TRBD2 may supply D (5 bases each). This receptor was obtained from a young man who had mild COVID-19 (a few samples of this study predate the infection). Cell type and time point are not known. The CDR3 here is CASSPRSGTGLGGTQYF. CDR3 sequence (DNA): TGTGCCAGCAGCCCCCGCTCTGGGACCGGGCTAGGTGGGACCCAGTACTTC.